Shown below are 10 T cell receptor beta chains from a single sample sequenced in a study of CD8 T cells in Susac syndrome. An input of roughly 0.5 to 1 ug of RNA was subjected to reverse transcription using random hexamers. Via MiXCR, TCRdb re-called the immunoSEQ multiplex PCR reads, giving one row per CDR3 protein. The sample comprises 95,000 to 150,000 distinct CDR3 sequences, 96% of which are singletons, and roughly 0.14% rests with the top ten. Sequenced: CD4+ T cells from PBMCs. These receptors originate from a human donor with Susac syndrome.

V and J are TRBV19 and TRBJ1-4; the match to TRBD1 covers 8 bases. Germline CDR1 reads LNHDA; CDR2 reads SQIVND (reference sequence). The CDR3 contains 11 residues. J lost 12 bases, V lost 9 bases, and 6 bases had no gene match. In nucleotides, the CDR3 is TGTGCCAGCGAGGACAGGGAGGAACTGTTTTTT. Protein sequence: CASEDREELFF.

The V gene is TRBV28, the J gene TRBJ2-7; D possibly corresponds to TRBD2 (6 bases). V shed 3 bases and J shed 7 bases, with 7 bases lying between them. This CDR3 is 11 amino acids long. From germline, CDR1 is MDHEN and CDR2 SYDVKM. CDR3 coding DNA: TGTGCCAGCAGTTTGGGAGGTGAGCAGTACTTC. Amino acids: CASSLGGEQYF. Looking up the rest from reference TRBV28 and TRBJ2-7 gives the full variable domain: DVKVTQSSRYLVKRTGEKVFLECVQDMDHENMFWYRQDPGLGLRLIYFSYDVKMKEKGDIPEGYSVSREKKERFSLILESASTNQTSMYLCASSLGGEQYFGPGTRLTVT.

The V and J genes are TRBV29-1 and TRBJ2-6, with D perhaps given as TRBD1 or TRBD2 (7 bases each). Trimming cost V 7 bases and J 1 base, with 14 bases left between them. Germline V gene lookup returns CDR1 SQVTM and CDR2 ANQGSEA. The CDR3 sequence is 15 residues long. The CDR3 loop reads CSAVRGGSGANVLTF. The CDR3 nucleotides read TGCAGCGCGGTCAGGGGGGGGTCTGGGGCCAACGTCCTGACTTTC.

The chain links TRBV20-1 to TRBJ2-7; 11 nucleotides match TRBD2. This CDR3 is built from 17 residues. V gave up 5 bases and J gave up 0 bases; unmatched junction bases: 12. Germline CDR1 reads DFQATT; CDR2 reads SNEGSKA (reference sequence). The CDR3: CSAGAGASGGSSYEQYF. The CDR3 DNA reads as TGCAGTGCTGGCGCAGGGGCTAGCGGGGGGAGCTCCTACGAGCAGTACTTC.

The gene calls are TRBV5-1 and TRBJ2-1; TRBD2 is a possible D gene (5 bases). The CDR3 sequence is 16 residues long. V was pared by 4 bases and J by 4 bases, with 18 bases between. CDR1 is SGHRS, CDR2 YFSETQ, per germline. CDR3 amino acids: CASSPAVSGPYNEQFF. CDR3 coding DNA: TGCGCCAGCAGCCCCGCTGTAAGCGGCCCTTACAATGAGCAGTTCTTC.

The chain recombines TRBV12-3 or TRBV12-4 with TRBJ2-3; D perhaps matches TRBD2 (6 bases). This CDR3 has 17 residues. Between the trimmed V and J ends, which lost 5 bases and 0 bases, there was a span of 18 bases. CDR3 protein: CASSPGTWLSSTDTQYF. In DNA, the CDR3 is TGTGCCAGCAGTCCCGGGACTTGGCTTTCTAGCACAGATACGCAGTATTTT.

The chain couples TRBV2 to TRBJ2-1, with D tentatively TRBD1 (5 bases). CDR1 is SNHLY, CDR2 FYNNEI, per germline. V was clipped by 2 bases and J by 7 bases, with 9 bases between them. There are 13 residues in the CDR3. CDR3 coding DNA: TGTGCCAGCAGTGAAAGGGGTAGGAATGAGCAGTTCTTC. This codes for CASSERGRNEQFF. The full variable domain, in which reference TRBV2 and TRBJ2-1 provide the parts outside the CDR3, is EPEVTQTPSHQVTQMGQEVILRCVPISNHLYFYWYRQILGQKVEFLVSFYNNEISEKSEIFDDQFSVERPDGSNFTLKIRSTKLEDSAMYFCASSERGRNEQFFGPGTRLTVL.

V usage is TRBV15 and J usage is TRBJ2-6; TRBD1 aligns across 8 bases. This CDR3 is built from 19 residues. V lost 0 bases to trimming and J lost 0 bases; unmatched junction nucleotides: 7. The V gene's germline CDR1 is LNHNV and CDR2 YYDKDF (reference sequence). The CDR3 DNA sequence: TGTGCCACCAGCAGAGATGGGGGGACAGGTGCCTCTGGGGCCAACGTCCTGACTTTC. Protein sequence: CATSRDGGTGASGANVLTF.

This rearrangement joins TRBV30 to TRBJ2-5; 10 nucleotides line up with TRBD2. Unmatched junction bases numbered 0, after V lost 4 bases and J lost 4 bases. The CDR3 totals 12 residues. Germline-derived CDR1 and CDR2 are GTSNPN and SVGIG (reference sequence). The CDR3 sequence is CAWTSGRETQYF. The CDR3 DNA follows: TGTGCCTGGACTAGCGGGAGAGAGACCCAGTACTTC.

This clonotype was detected only once. The chain is built from TRBV4-2 and TRBJ1-1; D perhaps matches TRBD1 (5 bases). V gave up 0 bases and J gave up 0 bases, with 11 bases separating them. The germline V gene has CDR1 LGHNA and CDR2 YNFKEQ. This CDR3 is built from 16 residues. The CDR3, as DNA: TGTGCCAGCAGCCAAGATGTTGGGGCAATGAACACTGAAGCTTTCTTT. Translation gives CASSQDVGAMNTEAFF.